Listed here is a single T cell receptor beta chain. This clonotype has just a few counts. No antigen is known for it. Base qualities are missing; no much larger clone stands one base away. This sample was taken from a study of blood T cells in healthy people across ages (dated by TCRdb to the mid-2010s). With respect to the entire study: In model experiments, roughly one uniquely barcoded TCR beta cDNA molecule per two T cells was captured by template switching. To track age-related changes in TCR beta repertoire diversity, the study relied on deep sequencing normalized with unique cDNA molecular identifiers. Four age groups were formed from the donors: young (average roughly 15 years), middle-aged (approximately 39), aged (approximately 60) and long-lived (about 75). Using the same blood draw, the study looked at two additional independent replicas of 1 million unique cDNA reads for two donors, one aged 18 to 29 and the other aged 80 or older. General conclusions and limits of the study: Conclusive comparison of naive and antigen-experienced compartments was prevented by the profiling of bulk unsorted PBMCs. Because the CMV infection status of the donors was unknown, age-related changes in expanded clonotypes may potentially have been confounded. Observed TCR beta diversity correlated strongly with the percentage of naive T cells measured by flow cytometry. Compared with the aged group, the long-lived group had more naive CD4+ T cells, fewer expanded clones and increased TCR diversity, a pattern suggesting age selection. Estimates of total diversity based on one million sequenced T cells were regarded as lower bounds and as underestimates. As age increased, observed TCR beta diversity per million T cells dropped in a roughly linear way, and a significant reduction was already evident by age 40.

Donors were 40 or so systemically healthy Caucasian individuals from Russia aged roughly 6 to 90 years. Each donor gave 8 to 10 milliliters of peripheral blood, collected into EDTA-treated Vacutainer tubes. Ficoll-Paque density-gradient centrifugation was used to isolate PBMCs, with at least 7 million per sample. Trizol reagent was used to extract total RNA from the PBMCs, yielding at least 6 micrograms per sample. For every donor, flow cytometry on a PBMC aliquot measured the percentage of naive CD45RAhigh/CD27high T cells. The library was built by means of 5' RACE. TCRdb shows the sequencer as Illumina HiSeq 2500. A second 7 to 11 cycle PCR used a sample-barcoded 5' primer and a J-beta primer mix. A unique molecular identifier was introduced onto each TCR beta cDNA molecule by a template-switch 5' adaptor carrying 12 random nucleotides. At least 2.5 million CDR3-containing paired-end reads were obtained from each sample. First-strand cDNA synthesis was performed from all RNA using the Mint cDNA synthesis kit, with priming by a TRBC-specific oligonucleotide. Following uracil-DNA glycosylase treatment, all cDNA underwent a first 18-cycle PCR with the universal primers M1SS and BC2_uni_R. Per the source publication's procedure: For normalization, 1 million high-quality reads, each with a distinct molecular identifier, were randomly selected from each sample. Instead of being binned into consensus sequences, reads with shared molecular identifiers were discarded. MiTCR, set to a Q25 quality threshold and the strictest error-elimination algorithm, was used for CDR3 identification, clonotype clustering and error correction. Lower-bound total TCR beta diversity was estimated with a nonparametric unseen species model using Euler transformation. TCRdb trimmed public reads at Q25 via fastp, called clones via MiXCR and kept in-frame beta chains. Each entry merges the rows of one CDR3 protein and shows their most common DNA and genes. The authors' filters were not applied to this entry. The sample profile shows almost 550,000 distinct CDR3 sequences; around 24% of them were found once. The leading ten clones occupy 8.7% of the sample.

This sample was also put to use in a study of T cells of mothers and their children. Per that second paper: Nine systemically healthy Caucasian individuals, comprising three mothers and their six children, were included as donors. cDNA synthesis used all of the extracted RNA, with roughly 1.5 ug of RNA in each 15 ul reaction. In the second PCR, sample barcodes and 2-4 random nucleotides were introduced via the M1S primer. Over 8.5 million TCR beta CDR3 reads were obtained for each mother, and 2.5 million to 3.5 million reads were obtained for each child. In both related and unrelated pairs, thymic selection shapes the output of TCR recombination in a similar way, with inherited differences having only a minor effect. Normalized repertoire overlap was always slightly but never significantly higher in related than unrelated mother-child pairs. No persistent microchimeric T cell clones were detected, at a sensitivity of approximately 100 clones per million clonotypes. Deep NGS was used in the study to compare the TCR beta repertoires of mothers and children and to look for features that separate related mother-child pairs from unrelated individuals. The mean age was 40 +/- 4 years for the mothers and approximately 11 +/- 4 years for the children. After adapter ligation with NEBNext reagents, the libraries were sequenced on Illumina HiSeq 2000 with 100+100 nt paired-end reads. Mother and child libraries were prepared a month apart and sequenced in separate runs to prevent cross-contamination. For each donor, somewhere between roughly 450,000 and 2,100,000 distinct TCR beta clonotypes were identified. Naive TCR beta clonotypes were estimated from low-frequency clonotypes matched to each donor's FACS-determined naive share, without sorting.

Input material: blood. The source of this sequence is a boy between 10 and 17 years old in good health.

The CDR3 region has the sequence CSASPGNQPQHF. Read as DNA, the sequence is TGCAGTGCTAGCCCCGGGAATCAGCCCCAGCATTTT. The sequence links TRBV20-1 to TRBJ1-5; there is no confident call for the D gene. Inclusive of the bounding cysteine and phenylalanine, the CDR3 is 12 residues long. Only the CDR3 DNA is retained, 36 bases long and in frame from the first base. CDR1 DFQATT and CDR2 SNEGSKA are derived from the germline V gene (reference sequence). Relative to germline, V is 3 bases shorter and J is 4 bases shorter, with 7 bases between their ends.